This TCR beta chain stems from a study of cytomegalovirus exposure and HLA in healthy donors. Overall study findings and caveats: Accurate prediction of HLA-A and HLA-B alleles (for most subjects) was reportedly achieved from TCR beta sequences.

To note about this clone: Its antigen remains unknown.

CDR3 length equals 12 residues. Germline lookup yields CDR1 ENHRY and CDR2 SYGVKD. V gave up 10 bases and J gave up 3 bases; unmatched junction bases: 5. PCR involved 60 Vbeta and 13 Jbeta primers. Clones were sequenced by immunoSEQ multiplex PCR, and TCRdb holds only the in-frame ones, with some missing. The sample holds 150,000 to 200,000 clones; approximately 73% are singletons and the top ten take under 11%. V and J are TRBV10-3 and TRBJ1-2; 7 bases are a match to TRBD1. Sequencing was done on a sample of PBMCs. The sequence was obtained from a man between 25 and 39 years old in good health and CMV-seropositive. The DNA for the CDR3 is TGTGCCAGTACAGGGGCCTACTATGGCTACACCTTC. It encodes CASTGAYYGYTF.